This note documents a single T cell receptor (beta chain) sequence. This specimen comes from a study of blood T cell repertoires in COVID-19. At the level of the study: The United States, Italy and Spain were the sources of the acute and convalescent COVID-19 samples. T cells, B-cell-depleted T cells, or PBMCs provided the cDNA or gDNA that served as material.

Original processing methods: For nucleated cells, counts were estimated from reference gene primer amplification. Produced via immunoSEQ multiplex PCR; TCRdb's table is partial and in-frame only. Clone size and V and J calls were adopted from that table, with D and trimming inferred from the DNA. In the table there are around 70,000 clones, about nine tenths of which are singletons. The CDR3 length is 16 residues. Germline CDR1 is LNHDA and CDR2 is SQIVND (reference sequence). Between the trimmed V and J ends, which lost 4 bases and 2 bases, there was a span of 12 bases. The J gene is TRBJ1-6, the V gene TRBV19; D gene unclear. The receptor's source is a woman aged 80 or older with active or convalescent COVID-19. Specimen: peripheral blood. The CDR3 region has the DNA TGTGCCAGTAGTACACGGACGGAGGCCTATAATTCACCCCTCCACTTT. Translated, it gives CASSTRTEAYNSPLHF.